This T cell receptor beta chain was retrieved from a study of blood T cell repertoires in COVID-19. Sequencing was performed with immunoSEQ multiplex PCR; in TCRdb, only in-frame clones are kept and a portion is missing. The sample holds 360,000 or so clones; over 85% are singletons and the top ten take just under 4%. The germline gives CDR1 MNHEY, CDR2 SMNVEV (reference sequence). V shed 6 bases, J shed 9 bases, and the junction held 11 bases outside the gene matches. The CDR3 runs to 15 residues. The sample was peripheral blood. This clonotype originated in a woman aged 55-70 years with COVID-19, enrolled during active disease. V gene TRBV27 combines with J gene TRBJ1-6, with 7 bases matching TRBD1. The CDR3 region has the DNA TGTGCCAGCAGATCCAGGGGGGAAGGGGGTTCACCCCTCCACTTT. This sequence encodes CASRSRGEGGSPLHF.